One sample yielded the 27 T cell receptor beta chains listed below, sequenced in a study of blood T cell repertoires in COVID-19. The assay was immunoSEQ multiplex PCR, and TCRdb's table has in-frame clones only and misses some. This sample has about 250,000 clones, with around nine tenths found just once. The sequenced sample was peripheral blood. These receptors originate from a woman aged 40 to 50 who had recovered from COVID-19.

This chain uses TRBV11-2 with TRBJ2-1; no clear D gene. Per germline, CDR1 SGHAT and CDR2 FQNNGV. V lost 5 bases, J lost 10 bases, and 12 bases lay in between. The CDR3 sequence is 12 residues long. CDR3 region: CASSIGSGEQFF. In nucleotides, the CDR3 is TGTGCCAGCAGCATAGGGTCCGGGGAGCAGTTCTTC.

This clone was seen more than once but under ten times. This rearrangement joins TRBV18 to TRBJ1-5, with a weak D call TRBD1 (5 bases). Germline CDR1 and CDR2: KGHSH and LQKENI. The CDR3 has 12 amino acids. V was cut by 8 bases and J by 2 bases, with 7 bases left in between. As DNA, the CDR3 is TGTGCCAGCGCGGGGGGCAATCAGCCCCAGCATTTT. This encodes CASAGGNQPQHF.

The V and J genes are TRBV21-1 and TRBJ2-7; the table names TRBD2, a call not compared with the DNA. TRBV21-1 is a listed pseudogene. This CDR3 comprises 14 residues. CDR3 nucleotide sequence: TGTGCCAGCAGCATCCCTAGCGGCACCTACGAGCAGTACGTC. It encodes CASSIPSGTYEQYV.

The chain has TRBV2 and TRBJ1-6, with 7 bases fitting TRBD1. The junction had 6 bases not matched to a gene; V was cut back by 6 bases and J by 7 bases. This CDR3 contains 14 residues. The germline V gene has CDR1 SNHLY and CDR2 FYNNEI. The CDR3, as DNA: TGTGCCAGCAGGTGGGGACAGAGCAATTCACCCCTCCACTTT. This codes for CASRWGQSNSPLHF.

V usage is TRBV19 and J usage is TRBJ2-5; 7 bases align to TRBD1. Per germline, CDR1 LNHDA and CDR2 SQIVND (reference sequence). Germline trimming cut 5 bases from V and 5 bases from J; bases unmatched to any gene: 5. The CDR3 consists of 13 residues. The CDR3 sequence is CASSYQGEETQYF. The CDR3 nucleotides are TGTGCCAGTAGTTACCAGGGGGAGGAGACCCAGTACTTC. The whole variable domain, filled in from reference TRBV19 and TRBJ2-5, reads DGGITQSPKYLFRKEGQNVTLSCEQNLNHDAMYWYRQDPGQGLRLIYYSQIVNDFQKGDIAEGYSVSREKKESFPLTVTSAQKNPTAFYLCASSYQGEETQYFGPGTRLLVL.

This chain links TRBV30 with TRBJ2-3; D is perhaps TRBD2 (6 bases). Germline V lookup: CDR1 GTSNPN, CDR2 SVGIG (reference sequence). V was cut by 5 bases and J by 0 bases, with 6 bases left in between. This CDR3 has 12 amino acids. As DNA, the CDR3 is TGTGCCTGGGGGACTAGCACAGATACGCAGTATTTT. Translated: CAWGTSTDTQYF.

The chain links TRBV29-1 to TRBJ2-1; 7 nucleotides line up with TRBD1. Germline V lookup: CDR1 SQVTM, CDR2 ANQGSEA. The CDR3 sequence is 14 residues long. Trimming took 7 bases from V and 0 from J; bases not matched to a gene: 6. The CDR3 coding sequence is TGCAGCGCCCGACAGGGAAGCTCCTACAATGAGCAGTTCTTC. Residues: CSARQGSSYNEQFF.

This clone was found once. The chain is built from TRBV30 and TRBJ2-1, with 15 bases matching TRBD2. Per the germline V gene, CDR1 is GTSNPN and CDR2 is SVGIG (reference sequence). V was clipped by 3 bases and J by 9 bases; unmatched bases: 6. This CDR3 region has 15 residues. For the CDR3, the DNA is TGTGCCTGGAGGCGGACTAGCGGGAGGGATGGTGAGCAGTTCTTC. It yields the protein CAWRRTSGRDGEQFF.

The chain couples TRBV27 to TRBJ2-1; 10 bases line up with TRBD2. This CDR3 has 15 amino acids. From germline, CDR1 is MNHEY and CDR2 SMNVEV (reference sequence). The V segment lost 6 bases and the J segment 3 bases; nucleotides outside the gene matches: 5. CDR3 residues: CASSPRLAGYNEQFF. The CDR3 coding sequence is TGTGCCAGCAGCCCACGACTAGCGGGCTACAATGAGCAGTTCTTC.

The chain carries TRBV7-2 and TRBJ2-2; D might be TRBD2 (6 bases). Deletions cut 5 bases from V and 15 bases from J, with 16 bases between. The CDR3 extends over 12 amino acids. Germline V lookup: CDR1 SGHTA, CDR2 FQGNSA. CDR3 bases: TGTGCCAGCAGCCCGGGGACTGGGGCGGTGTTTTTT. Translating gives CASSPGTGAVFF.

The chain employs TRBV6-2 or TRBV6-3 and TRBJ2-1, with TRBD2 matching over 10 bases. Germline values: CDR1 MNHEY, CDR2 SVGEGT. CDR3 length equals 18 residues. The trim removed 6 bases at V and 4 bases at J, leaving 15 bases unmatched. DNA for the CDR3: TGTGCCAGCAGATACGGGACTAGCGCTGAAGGGGGGTACAATGAGCAGTTCTTC. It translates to CASRYGTSAEGGYNEQFF.

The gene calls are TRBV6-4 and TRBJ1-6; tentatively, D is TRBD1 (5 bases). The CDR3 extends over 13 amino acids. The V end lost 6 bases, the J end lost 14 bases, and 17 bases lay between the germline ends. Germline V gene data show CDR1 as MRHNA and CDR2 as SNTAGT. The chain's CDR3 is CASSPGPGETLHF. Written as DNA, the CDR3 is TGTGCCAGCAGCCCCGGACCGGGGGAAACCCTCCACTTT.

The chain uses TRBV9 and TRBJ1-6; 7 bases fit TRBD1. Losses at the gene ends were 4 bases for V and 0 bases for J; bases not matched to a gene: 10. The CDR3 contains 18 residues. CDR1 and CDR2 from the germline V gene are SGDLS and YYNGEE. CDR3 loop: CASSPQGGASSYNSPLHF. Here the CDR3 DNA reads TGTGCCAGCAGCCCCCAGGGGGGCGCGAGCTCCTATAATTCACCCCTCCACTTT.

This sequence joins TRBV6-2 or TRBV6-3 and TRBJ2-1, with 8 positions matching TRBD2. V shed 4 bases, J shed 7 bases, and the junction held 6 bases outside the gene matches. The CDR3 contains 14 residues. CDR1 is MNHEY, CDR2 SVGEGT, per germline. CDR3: CASSSPGGENEQFF. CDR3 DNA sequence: TGTGCCAGCAGTTCCCCGGGGGGGGAAAATGAGCAGTTCTTC.

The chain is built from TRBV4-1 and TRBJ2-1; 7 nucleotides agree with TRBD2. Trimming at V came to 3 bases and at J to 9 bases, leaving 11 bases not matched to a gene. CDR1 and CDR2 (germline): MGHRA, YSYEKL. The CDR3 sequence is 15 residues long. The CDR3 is CASSHGPLLASEQFF. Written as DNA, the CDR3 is TGCGCCAGCAGCCACGGTCCCTTACTAGCGAGTGAGCAGTTCTTC.

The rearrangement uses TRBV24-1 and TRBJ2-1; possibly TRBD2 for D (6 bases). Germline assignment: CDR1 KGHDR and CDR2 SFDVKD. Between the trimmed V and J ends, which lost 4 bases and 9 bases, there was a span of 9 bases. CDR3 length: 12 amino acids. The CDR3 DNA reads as TGTGCCACCAGTGACGCGCGGGGTGAGCAGTTCTTC. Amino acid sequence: CATSDARGEQFF.

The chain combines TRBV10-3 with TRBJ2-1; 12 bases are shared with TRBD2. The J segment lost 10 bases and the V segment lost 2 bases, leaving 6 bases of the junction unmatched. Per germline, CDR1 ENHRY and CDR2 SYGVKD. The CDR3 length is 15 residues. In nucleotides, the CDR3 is TGTGCCATCAGTGAGGGACTAGCGGGACCAAGGGAGCAGTTCTTC. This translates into CAISEGLAGPREQFF.

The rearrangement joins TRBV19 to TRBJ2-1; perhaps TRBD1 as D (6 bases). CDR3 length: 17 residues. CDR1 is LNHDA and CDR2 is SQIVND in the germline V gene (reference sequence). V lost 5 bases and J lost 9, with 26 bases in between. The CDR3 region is CASSALSTGTGMAEQFF. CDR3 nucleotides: TGTGCCAGTAGTGCCCTTTCGACAGGCACGGGAATGGCTGAGCAGTTCTTC.

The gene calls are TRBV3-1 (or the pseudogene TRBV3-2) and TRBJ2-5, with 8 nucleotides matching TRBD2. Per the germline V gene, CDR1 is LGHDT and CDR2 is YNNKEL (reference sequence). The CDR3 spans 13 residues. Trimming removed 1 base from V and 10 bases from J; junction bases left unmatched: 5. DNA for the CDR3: TGTGCCAGCAGCCAAGCGGGAGGGGGGGGCCAGTACTTC. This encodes CASSQAGGGGQYF.

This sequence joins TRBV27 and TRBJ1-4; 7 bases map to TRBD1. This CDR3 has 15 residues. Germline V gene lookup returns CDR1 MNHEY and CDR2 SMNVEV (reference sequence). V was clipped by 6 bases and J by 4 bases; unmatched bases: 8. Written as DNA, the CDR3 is TGTGCCAGCAGACGACCGGGACAGCTTAATGAAAAACTGTTTTTT. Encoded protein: CASRRPGQLNEKLFF.

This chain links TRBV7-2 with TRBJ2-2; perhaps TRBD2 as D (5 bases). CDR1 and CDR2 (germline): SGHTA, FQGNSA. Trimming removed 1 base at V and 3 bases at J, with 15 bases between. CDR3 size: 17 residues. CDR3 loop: CASSLGPRGQDTGELFF. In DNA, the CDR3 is TGTGCCAGCAGCTTAGGGCCCCGCGGGCAGGACACCGGGGAGCTGTTTTTT.

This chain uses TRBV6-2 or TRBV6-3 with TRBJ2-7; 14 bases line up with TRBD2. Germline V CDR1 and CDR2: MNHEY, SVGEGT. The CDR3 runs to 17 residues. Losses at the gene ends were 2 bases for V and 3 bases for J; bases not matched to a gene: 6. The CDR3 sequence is CASSYGTSGRISYEQYF. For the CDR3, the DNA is TGTGCCAGCAGTTACGGGACTAGCGGGAGAATTAGCTACGAGCAGTACTTC.

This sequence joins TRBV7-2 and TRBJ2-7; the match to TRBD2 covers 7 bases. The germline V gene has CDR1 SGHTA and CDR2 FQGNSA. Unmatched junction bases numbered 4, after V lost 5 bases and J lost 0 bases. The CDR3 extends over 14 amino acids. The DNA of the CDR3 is TGTGCCAGCAGCCCAGCGGGAAACTCCTACGAGCAGTACTTC. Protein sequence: CASSPAGNSYEQYF.

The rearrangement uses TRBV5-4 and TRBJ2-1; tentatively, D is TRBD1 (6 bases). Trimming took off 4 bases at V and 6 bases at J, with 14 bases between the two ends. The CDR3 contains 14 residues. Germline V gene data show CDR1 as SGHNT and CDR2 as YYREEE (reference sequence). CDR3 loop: CASSALGATNEQFF. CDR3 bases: TGTGCCAGCAGCGCTCTGGGGGCTACCAATGAGCAGTTCTTC. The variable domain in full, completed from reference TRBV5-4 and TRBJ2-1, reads ETGVTQSPTHLIKTRGQQVTLRCSSQSGHNTVSWYQQALGQGPQFIFQYYREEENGRGNFPPRFSGLQFPNYSSELNVNALELDDSALYLCASSALGATNEQFFGPGTRLTVL.

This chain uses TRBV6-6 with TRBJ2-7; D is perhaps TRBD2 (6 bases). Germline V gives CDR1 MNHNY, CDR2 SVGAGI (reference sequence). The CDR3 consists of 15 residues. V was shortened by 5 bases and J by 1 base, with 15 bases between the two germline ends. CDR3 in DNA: TGTGCCAGCAGTACGGGACCCGGAGGGTCCTACGAGCAGTACGTC. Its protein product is CASSTGPGGSYEQYV.

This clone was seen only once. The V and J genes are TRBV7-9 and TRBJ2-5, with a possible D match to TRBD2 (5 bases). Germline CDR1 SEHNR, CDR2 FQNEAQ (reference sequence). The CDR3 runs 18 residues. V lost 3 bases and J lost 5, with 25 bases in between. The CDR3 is CASSLGLMADTTGETQYF. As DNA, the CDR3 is TGTGCCAGCAGCTTGGGCCTTATGGCCGATACCACGGGGGAGACCCAGTACTTC.

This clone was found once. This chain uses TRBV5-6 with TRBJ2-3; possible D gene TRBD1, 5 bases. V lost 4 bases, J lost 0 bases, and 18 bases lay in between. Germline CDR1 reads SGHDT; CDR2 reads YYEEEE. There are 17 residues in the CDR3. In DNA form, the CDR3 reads TGTGCCAGCAGCGCCCCCAGGGTGGGCACTAGCACAGATACGCAGTATTTT. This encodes CASSAPRVGTSTDTQYF. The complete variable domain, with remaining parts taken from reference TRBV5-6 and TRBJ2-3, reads DAGVTQSPTHLIKTRGQQVTLRCSPKSGHDTVSWYQQALGQGPQFIFQYYEEEERQRGNFPDRFSGHQFPNYSSELNVNALLLGDSALYLCASSAPRVGTSTDTQYFGPGTRLTVL.